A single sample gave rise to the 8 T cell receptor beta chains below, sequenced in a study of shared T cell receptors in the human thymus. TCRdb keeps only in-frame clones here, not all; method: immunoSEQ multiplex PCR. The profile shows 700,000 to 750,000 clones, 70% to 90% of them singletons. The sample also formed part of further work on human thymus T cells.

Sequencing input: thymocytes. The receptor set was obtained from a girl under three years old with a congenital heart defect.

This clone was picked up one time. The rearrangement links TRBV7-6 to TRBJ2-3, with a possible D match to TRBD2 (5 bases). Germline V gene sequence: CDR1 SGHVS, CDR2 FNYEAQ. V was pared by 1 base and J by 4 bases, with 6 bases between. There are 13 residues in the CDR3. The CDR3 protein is CASSLGTSDTQYF. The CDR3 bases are TGTGCCAGCAGCTTAGGGACTTCAGATACGCAGTATTTT. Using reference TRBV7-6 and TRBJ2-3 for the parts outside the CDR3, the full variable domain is GAGVSQSPRYKVTKRGQDVALRCDPISGHVSLYWYRQALGQGPEFLTYFNYEAQQDKSGLPNDRFSAERPEGSISTLTIQRTEQRDSAMYRCASSLGTSDTQYFGPGTRLTVL.

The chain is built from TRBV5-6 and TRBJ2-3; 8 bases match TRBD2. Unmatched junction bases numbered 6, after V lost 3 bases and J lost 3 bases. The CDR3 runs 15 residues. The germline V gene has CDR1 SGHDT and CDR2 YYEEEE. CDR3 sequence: CASSSGRGGTDTQYF. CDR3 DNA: TGTGCCAGCAGCTCTGGACGGGGGGGGACAGATACGCAGTATTTT.

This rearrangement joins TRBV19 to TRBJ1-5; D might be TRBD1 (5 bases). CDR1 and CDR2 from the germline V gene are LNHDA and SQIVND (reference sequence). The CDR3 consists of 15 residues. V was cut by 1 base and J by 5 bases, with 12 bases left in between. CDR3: CASSIVARVDQPQHF. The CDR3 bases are TGTGCCAGTAGTATAGTAGCCAGGGTCGATCAGCCCCAGCATTTT.

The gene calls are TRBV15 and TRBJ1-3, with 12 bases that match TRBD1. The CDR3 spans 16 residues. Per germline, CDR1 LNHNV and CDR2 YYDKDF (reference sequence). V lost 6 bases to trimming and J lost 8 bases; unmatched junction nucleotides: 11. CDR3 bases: TGTGCCACCAGACGCCGGGGACAGGGGGCTAAGTACACCATATATTTT. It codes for CATRRRGQGAKYTIYF.

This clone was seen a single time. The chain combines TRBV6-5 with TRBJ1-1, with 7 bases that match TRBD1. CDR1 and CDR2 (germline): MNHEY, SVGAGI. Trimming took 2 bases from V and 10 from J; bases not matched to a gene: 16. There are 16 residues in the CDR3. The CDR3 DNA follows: TGTGCCAGCAGTTACCGCAGGTCCCGACAGGGTCGATCAGCTTTCTTT. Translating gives CASSYRRSRQGRSAFF.

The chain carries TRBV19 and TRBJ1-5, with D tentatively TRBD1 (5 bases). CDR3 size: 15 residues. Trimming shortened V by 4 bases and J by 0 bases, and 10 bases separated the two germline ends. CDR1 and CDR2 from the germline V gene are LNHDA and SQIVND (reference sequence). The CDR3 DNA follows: TGTGCCAGTAGTACAACAGGTTATAGCAATCAGCCCCAGCATTTT. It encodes CASSTTGYSNQPQHF.

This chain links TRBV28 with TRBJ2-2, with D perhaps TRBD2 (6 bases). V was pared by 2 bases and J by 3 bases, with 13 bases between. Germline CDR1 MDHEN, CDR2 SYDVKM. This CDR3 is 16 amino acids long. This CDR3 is CASSLAMEGHTGELFF. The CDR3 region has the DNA TGTGCCAGCAGTTTAGCGATGGAGGGTCACACCGGGGAGCTGTTTTTT.

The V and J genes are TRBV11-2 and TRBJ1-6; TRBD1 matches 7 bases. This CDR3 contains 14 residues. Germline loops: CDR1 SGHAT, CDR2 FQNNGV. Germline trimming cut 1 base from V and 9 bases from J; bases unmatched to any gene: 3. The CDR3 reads CASSLGQGGSPLHF. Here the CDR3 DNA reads TGTGCCAGCAGCTTAGGACAGGGAGGTTCACCCCTCCACTTT.